The clone carrying this TCR beta chain was picked up one time. These data belong to a study of cytomegalovirus exposure and HLA in healthy donors. Amplification used 60 Vbeta primers and 13 Jbeta primers. The method was immunoSEQ multiplex PCR; TCRdb's version includes in-frame clones alone and lacks a portion of them. Among roughly 180,000 clones listed, about four fifths were seen once. Donors had nominal health at sampling but likely had unrecorded immune exposures. The CDR3 length is 13 residues. The V end was cut by 7 bases, the J end by 1 base, with 10 bases between. Germline CDR1 is ENHRY and CDR2 is SYGVKD.

The chain has TRBV10-3 and TRBJ1-1; D possibly corresponds to TRBD1 (5 bases). The sample was PBMCs. This sequence originates from a girl under 18 in good health and CMV-seropositive. The CDR3, as DNA: TGTGCCATCACTGGGACTTCGAACACTGAAGCTTTCTTT. Its protein product is CAITGTSNTEAFF.